This T cell receptor (beta chain) is from a study of cytomegalovirus exposure and HLA in healthy donors (dated by TCRdb to about 2017). Looking at the study overall: According to an earlier analysis of around 600 of the donors, roughly 180 million T cells yielded roughly 100 million unique TCR beta sequences and approximately 300 Gb of sequence data. An early release covering over 500 HLA-typed donors comprised about 290 gigabases of sequencing data and tens of millions of unique TCR sequences. Of the 350 to 400 genotyped donors, about 84% fell in the genetic ancestry cluster associated with self-reported Caucasian donors. The study aimed to test whether cataloging public T cell receptors could reveal signatures of past pathogen exposure. Using immunosequencing, the study profiled T cell repertoires from fewer than 700 subjects and related those repertoires to cytomegalovirus serostatus. Along with the 666-subject first cohort, a separate validation cohort of some 130 different subjects was used. High-throughput TCR immunosequencing, statistical association of individual TCRs with disease status, and machine learning were combined to predict cytomegalovirus infection status. A later analysis re-examined previously published TCR beta repertoires from over 500 donors and added high-resolution HLA genotyping to investigate patterns of TCR occurrence. In the later analysis, no new phenotypic data were used to find candidate immune exposures; instead, reliance was placed on TCR beta sequences and their occurrence across donors. In an earlier analysis of over 550 of the donors, high-throughput TCR beta sequencing was used to judge whether each TCR beta V gene segment behaved as functional or pseudogenic. Donor age, sex, ethnicity and CMV serostatus were compiled alongside the repertoire data. A later genetic analysis took genome-wide SNP genotypes for about 55% of the roughly 670 donors and used that subset as a discovery cohort. Every discovery cohort repertoire had been produced on one sequencing platform. Class I and class II HLA loci were covered by the typing at four-digit resolution. Typing coverage differed by locus: A, B, C, DRB1 and DQB1 were typed in roughly 620-630 donors, DQA1 in 500 to 550, DPA1 in roughly 590, and DPB1 in about 450. Five DR-DQ haplotypes were treated as single units for association and clustering because of strong linkage in the cohort. Among 398 genotyped donors of the cohort, an average of approximately 240,000 unique TCR beta nucleotide sequences were sequenced per donor, 15% to 20% of them non-productive.

Findings and caveats that apply to the study as a whole: In a later genetic analysis, a missense DCLRE1C variant was associated with V-gene and J-gene trimming of TCR beta chains, and the association was replicated in an independent cohort. In the study, some 160 TCR beta chains were listed as associated with cytomegalovirus. A further reported finding was that TCR beta sequences accurately predicted the HLA-A and HLA-B alleles for most subjects in the first cohort. Correlated functional status among segregating V segments might reflect linkage disequilibrium, but an unknown experimental factor could not be ruled out. The classifier was reported to diagnose cytomegalovirus status with high specificity and sensitivity in both the original and validation cohorts. A cluster of highly shared sequence variants was judged likely to be a technical artifact of the sequencing pipeline. According to a later analysis, most CMV-associated TCR beta chains appeared to be HLA-restricted, and the HLA associations seemed to be driven largely by CMV exposure. About 15 rarely observed V segments, including chromosome 9 orphons, were excluded from the earlier analysis of just under 600 of the donors because counts were too low. Roughly uniform sequencing depth across donors was assumed in presence/absence analyses, although this assumption may not hold. A later analysis associated 16,951 TCR beta sequences with specific HLA alleles at a false discovery rate of 0.05. The authors suggested that the approach could potentially be generalized to other disease states and immunological phenotypes. Because some donors lacked HLA typing at each locus, the association tests relied only on the typed subset. Some IMGT-functional V segments, including TRBV6-2 and TRBV6-3, could not be told apart with the 87-base-pair reads, so those segments were excluded. In a later analysis, HLA-associated TCR beta chains were found to be more clonally expanded and to have lower generation probabilities than equally common non-associated chains. In a later analysis, the rate of TCR association differed among HLA loci, with DRB1 alleles having the most associated TCRs and HLA-C alleles having the fewest. Most TCR sequences were observed very rarely across donors, whereas some public TCRs were present in many individuals. In an earlier analysis of 587 of the donors, most TCR beta V segments appeared in productive rearrangements about 87% or about 30% of the time, broadly matching IMGT annotations. CMV serostatus was the only immune exposure information available for the cohort. In a later analysis, several top co-occurrence clusters were reported to appear linked to parvovirus B19, influenza, CMV and Epstein-Barr virus. This cohort had only TCR beta chains sequenced, and the lack of alpha or paired-chain data limited which features could be detected. According to a later genetic analysis, donors in an Asian-associated ancestry cluster had fewer N-insertions in productive TCRs than the roughly 700-donor mean. When HLA alleles, especially DR and DQ, strongly co-occurred, TCR associations were difficult to assign to individual alleles. In vitro tests confirmed that three of the cytomegalovirus-associated TCR beta chains recognize cytomegalovirus antigens.

The cohort comprised 550 to 700 healthy bone marrow donors. At the time of sampling, every cohort member was nominally healthy, though immune exposures that went unrecorded were likely present. The donor was CMV seropositive and belonged to the group of a few hundred seropositive cohort members. A peripheral blood sample was provided by each donor, and peripheral blood mononuclear cells were used for TCR beta sequencing. Genomic DNA was extracted from the blood cell samples with the Qiagen DNeasy Blood Extraction Kit. Worth noting for this clone: It lacks a known antigen. The sample holds no much larger clone one base away, and base qualities are not on file.

The receptor library was made with the immunoSEQ multiplex PCR assay. The multiplex PCR relied on a mix of 60 forward primers for TCR Vbeta segments and 13 reverse primers for TCR Jbeta segments. A multiplex PCR assay on genomic DNA amplified the CDR3 region of rearranged TCR beta genes. The Illumina HiSeq System was used to sequence the amplified TCR beta libraries as 87-base-pair reads. From the authors' description of their analysis: In a later analysis, 77 million or so unique TCR beta chains were counted across the approximately 640 repertoires, and roughly 11 million of these chains were shared by at least two donors. Raw reads were error-corrected and collapsed into unique sequences by a nearest-neighbor algorithm in which closely related sequences were merged to remove PCR and sequencing errors. V, D and J gene segments were assigned by aligning CDR3 sequences to IMGT reference sequences. For a sequence to be retained, a match of at least six nucleotides to both a V gene segment and a J gene segment was required. Rearrangements were called productive when the CDR3 lacked stop codons and stayed in frame with V and J; all others were non-productive. Following IMGT convention, CDR3 was defined as the stretch from the second conserved V-encoded cysteine to the conserved J-encoded phenylalanine. In an earlier analysis of roughly 580 of the donors, sequences lacking an unambiguous match to a single V gene segment were excluded. An earlier analysis of several hundred of the donors called V segments functional above 56.7% productive rearrangements and segregating when the between-donor standard deviation exceeded 5%. A statistical classification framework was developed to diagnose cytomegalovirus status using the catalog of TCR beta chain sequences. V and J gene assignment, in a later analysis, came from comparing TCR nucleotide sequences with IMGT/GENE-DB human TR gene sequences. Using the TCRdist pipeline, a later analysis assigned CDR3 sequences along with most-parsimonious VDJ recombination scenarios. A later analysis defined each TCR beta chain by its CDR3 amino acid sequence plus V-gene family, and excluded reads lacking a unique V-gene family. As a way to deal with suspected cross-contamination and a sequencing artifact, a later analysis dropped 450 to 700 nucleotide sequences that were highly shared and had low generation probability. For each public chain, a later analysis derived a clonal expansion index from normalized ranks of inferred template counts within each repertoire. Generation probabilities in a later analysis came from a VDJ recombination model fitted to out-of-frame rearrangements, and those results were checked against IGoR. In a later analysis, TCR-TCR, TCR-HLA and TCR-CMV co-occurrence was scored with hypergeometric tests, and a repertoire-size bias correction was applied to TCR pairs. To estimate false discovery rates, a later analysis permuted the HLA or CMV assignments 20 times. In a later analysis, co-occurring TCRs were grouped using DBSCAN, with TCRdist sequence similarity added in when clustering inside HLA-allele-positive subsets. Co-occurrence clustering excluded repertoires with fewer than 30,000 or more than 120,000 public chains, plus five with anomalous nucleotide sharing. Here the immuneACCESS table is served through TCRdb, limited to in-frame sequences with V and J called. Missing clones are a known gap in these copies; in checked studies unresolved V genes cover under half, and the rest lacks a known reason. D and trimming were read from the DNA, whereas the V and J calls and clone size are those reported in that table. The sample includes about 170,000 clones, with 82% observed a single time. About 0.98% of the sample rests with the top ten.

V ends up 5 bases short and J 6 bases short, with an unmatched junction base count of 5. The CDR3 measures 13 amino acids from cysteine to phenylalanine. The CDR3 DNA has 39 bases and is translated from base 1. The CDR1 and CDR2 encoded by the germline V gene are SNHLY and FYNNEI. The sample comprised PBMCs. The chain was built from TRBV2 and TRBJ1-2, and 8 junctional nucleotides match TRBD1. This TCR came from a girl aged 2-10 years in good health and CMV-seropositive. The DNA is as follows: TGTGCCAGCAGTTGGACAGGGAGCGATGGCTACACCTTC. This sequence encodes CASSWTGSDGYTF.